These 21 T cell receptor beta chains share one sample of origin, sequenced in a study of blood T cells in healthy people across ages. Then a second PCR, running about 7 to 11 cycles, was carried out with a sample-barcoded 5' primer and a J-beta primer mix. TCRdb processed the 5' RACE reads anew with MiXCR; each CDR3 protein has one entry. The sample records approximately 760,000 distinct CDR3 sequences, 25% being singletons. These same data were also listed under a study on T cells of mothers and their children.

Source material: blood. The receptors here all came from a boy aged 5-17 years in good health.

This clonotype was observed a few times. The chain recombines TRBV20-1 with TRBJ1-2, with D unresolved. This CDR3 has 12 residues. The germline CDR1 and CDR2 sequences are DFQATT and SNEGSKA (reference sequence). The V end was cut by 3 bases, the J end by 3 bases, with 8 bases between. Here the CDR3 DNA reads TGCAGTGCTAGTCAGGTGTACTATGGCTACACCTTC. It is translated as CSASQVYYGYTF.

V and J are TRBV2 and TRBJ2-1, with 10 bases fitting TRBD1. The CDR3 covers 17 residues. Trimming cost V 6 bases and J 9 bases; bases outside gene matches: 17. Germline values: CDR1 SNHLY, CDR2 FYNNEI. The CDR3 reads CASSPERDRGPAREQFF. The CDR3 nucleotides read TGTGCCAGCAGCCCCGAGAGGGACAGGGGACCCGCCCGTGAGCAGTTCTTC.

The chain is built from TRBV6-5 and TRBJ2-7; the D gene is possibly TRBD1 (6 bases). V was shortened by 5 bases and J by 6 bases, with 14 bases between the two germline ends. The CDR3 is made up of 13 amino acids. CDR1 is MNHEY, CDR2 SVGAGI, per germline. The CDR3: CASSGGQNGEQYF. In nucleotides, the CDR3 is TGTGCCAGCAGTGGAGGACAGAACGGCGAGCAGTACTTC.

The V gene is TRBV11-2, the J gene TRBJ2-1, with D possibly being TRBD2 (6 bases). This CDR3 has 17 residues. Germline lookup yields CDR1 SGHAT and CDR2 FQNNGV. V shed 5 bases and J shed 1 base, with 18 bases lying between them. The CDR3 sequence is CASSPFPGTGSYNEQFF. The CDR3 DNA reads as TGTGCCAGCAGCCCCTTCCCCGGGACTGGATCCTACAATGAGCAGTTCTTC.

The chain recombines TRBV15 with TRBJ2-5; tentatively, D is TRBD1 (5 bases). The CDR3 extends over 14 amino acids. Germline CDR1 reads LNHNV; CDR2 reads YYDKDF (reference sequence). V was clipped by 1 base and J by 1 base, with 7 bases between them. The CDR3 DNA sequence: TGTGCCACCAGCAGAGGACAGACCCAAGAGACCCAGTACTTC. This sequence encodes CATSRGQTQETQYF.

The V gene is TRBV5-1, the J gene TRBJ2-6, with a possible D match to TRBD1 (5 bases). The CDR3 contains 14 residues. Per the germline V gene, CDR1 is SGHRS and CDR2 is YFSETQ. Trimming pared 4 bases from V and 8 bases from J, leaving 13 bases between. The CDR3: CASSQDQGTNVLTF. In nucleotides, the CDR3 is TGCGCCAGCAGCCAGGACCAGGGTACCAACGTCCTGACTTTC.

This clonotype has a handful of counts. The CDR3 nucleotides are TGTGCCAGCAGCTGGGGGACTAGCGGGGGTGGGGGTACGCAGTATTTT. It codes for CASSWGTSGGGGTQYF. The V call is TRBV5-5, the J call TRBJ2-3; TRBD2 aligns across 14 bases. Per the germline V gene, CDR1 is SGHKS and CDR2 is YYEKEE (reference sequence). CDR3 size: 16 residues. V lost 3 bases and J lost 8; bases outside the gene matches: 8.

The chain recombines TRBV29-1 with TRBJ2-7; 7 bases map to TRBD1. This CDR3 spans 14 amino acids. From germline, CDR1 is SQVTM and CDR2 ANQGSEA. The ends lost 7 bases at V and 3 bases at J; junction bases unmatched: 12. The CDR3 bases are TGCAGCGGGGTTCTAACAGGGGCGCGCTACGAGCAGTACTTC. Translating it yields CSGVLTGARYEQYF.

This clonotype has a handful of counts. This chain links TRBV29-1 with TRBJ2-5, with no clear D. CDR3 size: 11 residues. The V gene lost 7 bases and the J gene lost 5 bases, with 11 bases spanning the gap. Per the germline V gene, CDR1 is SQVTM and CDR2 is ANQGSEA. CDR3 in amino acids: CSGESGETQYF. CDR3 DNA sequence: TGCAGCGGTGAGAGTGGGGAGACCCAGTACTTC.

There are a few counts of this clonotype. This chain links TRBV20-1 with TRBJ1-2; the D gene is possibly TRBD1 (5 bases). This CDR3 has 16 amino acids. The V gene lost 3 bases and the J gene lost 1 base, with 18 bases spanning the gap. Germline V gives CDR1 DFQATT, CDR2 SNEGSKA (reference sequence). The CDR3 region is CSASGFGDRRNYGYTF. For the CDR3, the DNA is TGCAGTGCTAGTGGGTTTGGGGACCGTCGTAACTATGGCTACACCTTC.

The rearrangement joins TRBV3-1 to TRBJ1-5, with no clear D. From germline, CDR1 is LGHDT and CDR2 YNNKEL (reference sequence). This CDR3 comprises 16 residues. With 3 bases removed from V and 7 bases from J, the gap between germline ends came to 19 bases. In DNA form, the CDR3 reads TGTGCCAGCAGCCAGTTCCCGGACGGAGGGAACCAGCCCCAGCATTTT. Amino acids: CASSQFPDGGNQPQHF.

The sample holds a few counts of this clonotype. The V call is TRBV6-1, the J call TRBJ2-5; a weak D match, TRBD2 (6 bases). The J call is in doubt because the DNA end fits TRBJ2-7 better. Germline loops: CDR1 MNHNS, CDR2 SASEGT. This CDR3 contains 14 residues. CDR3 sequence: CASRPVAEVYEQYF. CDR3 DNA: TGTGCCAGCAGACCCGTAGCGGAGGTCTACGAGCAGTACTTC.

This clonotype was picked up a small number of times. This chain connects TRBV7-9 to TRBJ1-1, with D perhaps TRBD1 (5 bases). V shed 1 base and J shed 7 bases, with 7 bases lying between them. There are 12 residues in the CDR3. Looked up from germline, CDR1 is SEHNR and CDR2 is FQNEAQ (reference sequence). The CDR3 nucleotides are TGTGCCAGCAGCTTAGGGGGGAATGAAGCTTTCTTT. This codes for CASSLGGNEAFF.

CDR3 protein: CASSLIYRGSYNEQFF. The DNA for the CDR3 is TGTGCCAGCAGCTTAATTTACAGGGGTTCCTACAATGAGCAGTTCTTC. V gene TRBV7-9 combines with J gene TRBJ2-1; 7 positions agree with TRBD1. After removal of 2 bases from V and 1 base from J, the junction contained 5 bases not matched to a gene. CDR3 size: 16 residues. Germline CDR1 is SEHNR and CDR2 is FQNEAQ (reference sequence).

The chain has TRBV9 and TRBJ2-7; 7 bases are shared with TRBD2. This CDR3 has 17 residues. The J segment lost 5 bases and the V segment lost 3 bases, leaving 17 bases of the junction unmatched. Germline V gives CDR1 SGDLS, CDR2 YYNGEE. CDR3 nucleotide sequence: TGTGCCAGCAGCGCGTCCGCATCCCTAATAGCGGGCGACGAGCAGTACTTC. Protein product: CASSASASLIAGDEQYF.

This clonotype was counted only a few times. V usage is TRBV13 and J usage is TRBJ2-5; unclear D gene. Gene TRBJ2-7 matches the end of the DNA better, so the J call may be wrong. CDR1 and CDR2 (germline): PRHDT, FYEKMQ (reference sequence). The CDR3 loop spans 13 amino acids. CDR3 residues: CASSALTSDEQYF. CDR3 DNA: TGTGCCAGCAGCGCCCTGACCAGTGACGAGCAGTACTTC.

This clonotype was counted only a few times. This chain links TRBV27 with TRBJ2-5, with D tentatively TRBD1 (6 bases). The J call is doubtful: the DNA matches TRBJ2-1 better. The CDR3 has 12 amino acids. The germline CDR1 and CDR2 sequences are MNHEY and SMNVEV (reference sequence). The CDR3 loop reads CASSSAGTEQFF. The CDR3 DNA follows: TGTGCCAGCAGTTCCGCCGGGACAGAGCAGTTCTTC.

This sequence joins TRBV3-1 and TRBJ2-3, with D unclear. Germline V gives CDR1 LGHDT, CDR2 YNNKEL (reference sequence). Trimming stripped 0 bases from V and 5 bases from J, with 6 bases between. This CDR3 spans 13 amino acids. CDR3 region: CASSQDLVDTQYF. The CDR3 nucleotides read TGTGCCAGCAGCCAAGACCTAGTAGATACGCAGTATTTT.

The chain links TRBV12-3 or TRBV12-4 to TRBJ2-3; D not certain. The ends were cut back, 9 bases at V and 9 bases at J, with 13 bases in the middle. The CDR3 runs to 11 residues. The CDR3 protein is CASSEGKTQYF. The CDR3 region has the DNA TGTGCCAGTAGTGAAGGGAAAACGCAGTATTTT.

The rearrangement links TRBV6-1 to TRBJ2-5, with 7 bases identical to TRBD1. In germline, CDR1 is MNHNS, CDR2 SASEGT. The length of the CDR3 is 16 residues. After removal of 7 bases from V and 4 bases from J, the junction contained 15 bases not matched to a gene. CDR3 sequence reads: CASKPRRGTVRETQYF. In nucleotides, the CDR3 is TGTGCCAGCAAACCACGCCGAGGGACAGTTCGAGAGACCCAGTACTTC.

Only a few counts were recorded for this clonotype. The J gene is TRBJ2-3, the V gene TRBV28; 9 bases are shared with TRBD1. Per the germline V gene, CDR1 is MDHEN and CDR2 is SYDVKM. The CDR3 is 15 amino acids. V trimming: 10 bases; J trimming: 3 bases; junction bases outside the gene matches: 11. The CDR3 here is CAIAARQGGTDTQYF. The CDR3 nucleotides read TGTGCCATCGCCGCAAGACAGGGGGGGACAGATACGCAGTATTTT.